This is a list of T cell receptor beta chains from one sample in a study of T cell responses to AZD1222 COVID-19 vaccine. The table came from immunoSEQ multiplex PCR; TCRdb's copy has only in-frame clones and leaves some out. The data hold 15,000 or so clones, with 88% observed a single time. The specimen was peripheral blood, collected 28 days after the second AZD1222 dose. The receptor set was obtained from an adult who received the AZD1222 COVID-19 vaccine. Both conserved end residues are part of each CDR3. D genes are given only for firm matches. Some rows mark clone size as missing; the rest say once, few, many or name a class of expanded clone.

>TRBJ2-7|NA|TRBV6-8|NA
CASISGKGLGYEQYF
TGTGCCAGCATTTCGGGGAAGGGGCTGGGATACGAGCAGTACTTC
>TRBJ2-2|NA|TRBV10-3|NA
CAISSVLGELFF
TGTGCCATCAGTTCGGTGTTAGGGGAGCTGTTTTTT
>TRBJ1-1|NA|TRBV15|NA
CATSRAGGNTEAFF
TGTGCCACCAGCAGAGCGGGGGGGAACACTGAAGCTTTCTTT
>TRBJ1-1|NA|TRBV19|TRBD1
CASRSPGQMNTEAFF
TGTGCCAGTAGATCTCCGGGACAGATGAACACTGAAGCTTTCTTT
>TRBJ1-3|NA|TRBV10-1|NA
CASSATLGGFGNTIYF
TGCGCCAGCAGTGCTACCCTGGGGGGATTTGGAAACACCATATATTTT
>TRBJ1-4|once|TRBV19|NA
CASSIVGTPNEKLFF
TGTGCCAGTAGTATAGTTGGGACACCGAATGAAAAACTGTTTTTT
>TRBJ2-4|few|TRBV2|TRBD1
CASRRDRGGTKNIQYF
TGTGCCAGCAGGAGAGACAGGGGGGGAACCAAAAACATTCAGTACTTC
>TRBJ2-7|NA|TRBV4-1|NA
CASSQVRGPTYEQYF
TGCGCCAGCAGCCAAGTTAGGGGCCCTACCTACGAGCAGTACTTC
>TRBJ1-1|NA|TRBV29-1|TRBD1
CSVSSGGATEAFF
TGCAGCGTTTCCTCAGGGGGTGCTACTGAAGCTTTCTTT
>TRBJ1-5|NA|TRBV11-2|NA
CASSAVGGDQPQHF
TGTGCCAGCAGCGCCGTGGGGGGGGATCAGCCCCAGCATTTT
>TRBJ1-6|NA|TRBV19|NA
CASQTEGSNSPLHF
TGTGCCAGTCAAACTGAGGGGTCTAATTCACCCCTCCACTTT
>TRBJ1-5|NA|TRBV28|NA
CASSFGGGGNQPQHF
TGTGCCAGCAGTTTTGGAGGTGGAGGTAATCAGCCCCAGCATTTT
>TRBJ2-1|once|TRBV7-9|TRBD1
CASRGTGYFEQFF
TGTGCCAGCAGAGGGACAGGGTATTTTGAGCAGTTCTTC
>TRBJ2-7|NA|TRBV19|NA
CASRGAGDRNEQYF
TGTGCCAGTAGAGGGGCCGGGGACCGCAACGAGCAGTACTTC
>TRBJ1-4|NA|TRBV5-1|NA
CASRHAQGGNEKLFF
TGCGCCAGCAGGCACGCGCAGGGAGGTAATGAAAAACTGTTTTTT
>TRBJ2-1|NA|TRBV24-1|TRBD2
CATSDPQGGLGNEQFF
TGTGCCACCAGTGACCCCCAGGGAGGGCTTGGCAATGAGCAGTTCTTC
>TRBJ1-1|NA|TRBV15|NA
CATSNRGRGDTEAFF
TGTGCCACCAGCAACCGAGGGAGGGGGGACACTGAAGCTTTCTTT